What follows are 22 T cell receptor beta chains derived from one specimen sequenced in a study of T cells in Graves' hyperthyroidism and ophthalmopathy (dated by TCRdb to between 2019 and 2020). Receptors were amplified or captured by multiplex PCR. The instrument given in TCRdb is Illumina HiSeq 2000. The TCR beta CDR3 regions were amplified from the RNA transcripts. A first-round RT-PCR of the TCR CDR3 used the HTBI primer set with the Qiagen OneStep RT-PCR kit. TCRdb's own reprocessing of the public reads used fastp at Q25 and MiXCR and kept productive beta chains. For every CDR3 protein sequence, its rows merge into one entry that carries the most common genes and DNA. The sample includes 350,000 to 450,000 distinct CDR3 sequences, with around 13% observed a single time. The biggest ten clones account for approximately 9.9% of the sample. The sequenced sample consisted of blood. The receptors derive from a woman aged 55-70 years with Graves' hyperthyroidism.

Concerning this clonotype: This may be a read error: a much more frequent sequence differs by one nucleotide. CDR3 amino acids: CAISGQDRDYKQYF. CDR3 nucleotides: TGTGCCATCTCGGGGCAAGACAGGGACTACAAGCAGTACTTC. The rearrangement uses TRBV10-3 and TRBJ2-7; possibly TRBD1 or TRBD2 for D (7 bases each). Germline V gives CDR1 ENHRY, CDR2 SYGVKD. The CDR3 runs 14 residues.

The chain carries TRBV4-1 and TRBJ2-6; D might be TRBD1 (6 bases). The ends were cut back, 4 bases at V and 1 base at J, with 11 bases in the middle. CDR1 and CDR2 (germline): MGHRA, YSYEKL. CDR3 size: 16 residues. For the CDR3, the DNA is TGCGCCAGCAGCCCCAGGGGCCGATCTGGGGCCAACGTCCTGACTTTC. Translated: CASSPRGRSGANVLTF.

The table lists this clonotype with a few counts. The V gene is TRBV30, the J gene TRBJ2-1; 8 nucleotides agree with TRBD2. Per germline, CDR1 GTSNPN and CDR2 SVGIG (reference sequence). The CDR3 sequence is 13 residues long. The trim removed 5 bases at V and 4 bases at J, leaving 4 bases unmatched. CDR3 nucleotide sequence: TGTGCCTGGCGAGTAGCGGGATACAATGAGCAGTTCTTC. It translates to CAWRVAGYNEQFF.

This chain joins TRBV6-1 and TRBJ2-1, with 11 bases aligning to TRBD2. Germline values: CDR1 MNHNS, CDR2 SASEGT. With V trimmed by 8 bases and J by 5 bases, 5 bases remained unmatched. This CDR3 is built from 14 residues. DNA for the CDR3: TGTGCCAGCCGAACTAGCGGGAGTAACAATGAGCAGTTCTTC. Protein: CASRTSGSNNEQFF.

This sequence joins TRBV7-9 and TRBJ2-2, with D possibly TRBD2 on 6 matching bases. This CDR3 spans 16 amino acids. Trimming took 0 bases from V and 7 from J, leaving 15 bases between them. The germline gives CDR1 SEHNR, CDR2 FQNEAQ (reference sequence). The chain's CDR3 is CASSLALEEEGGELFF. CDR3 sequence (DNA): TGTGCCAGCAGCTTAGCCCTGGAGGAGGAGGGCGGGGAGCTGTTTTTT.

This clonotype was detected ten times or more. The V call is TRBV30, the J call TRBJ1-2, with 11 positions matching TRBD1. CDR1 GTSNPN and CDR2 SVGIG come from the germline V gene (reference sequence). The CDR3 length is 14 residues. Germline trimming cut 3 bases from V and 6 bases from J; bases unmatched to any gene: 6. CDR3: CAWREDRGQDGYTF. CDR3 DNA: TGTGCCTGGAGAGAGGACAGGGGGCAGGATGGCTACACCTTC. Complete variable domain (other parts from reference TRBV30 and TRBJ1-2): SQTIHQWPATLVQPVGSPLSLECTVEGTSNPNLYWYRQAAGRGLQLLFYSVGIGQISSEVPQNLSASRPQDRQFILSSKKLLLSDSGFYLCAWREDRGQDGYTFGSGTRLTVV.

A few counts support this clonotype. This chain links TRBV12-5 with TRBJ1-2, with 11 bases fitting TRBD1. Germline CDR1 is LGHNT and CDR2 is FRNRAP. The CDR3 totals 16 residues. V lost 0 bases and J lost 7; bases outside the gene matches: 7. CDR3 sequence reads: CASGLVRGQGVGGYTF. Here the CDR3 DNA reads TGTGCTAGTGGTTTGGTACGGGGACAGGGGGTGGGTGGCTACACCTTC.

This clonotype was seen ten or more times. The V call is TRBV5-1, the J call TRBJ2-7, with 8 bases fitting TRBD2. The CDR3 has 13 amino acids. The V and J ends lost 6 bases and 5 bases, in that order; junction bases with no gene match: 7. The germline gives CDR1 SGHRS, CDR2 YFSETQ. The CDR3 coding sequence is TGCGCCAGCAACCCGGGGGGGCGGCACGAGCAGTACTTC. Translated: CASNPGGRHEQYF.

This clonotype occurred a few times. A much larger clone sits a single nucleotide away, making a read error possible. The genes are TRBV4-1 and TRBJ2-1; 9 nucleotides agree with TRBD1. J was trimmed by 10 bases and V by 4 bases; bases with no gene match: 14. The CDR3 length is 16 residues. The germline V gene has CDR1 MGHRA and CDR2 YSYEKL. CDR3 sequence reads: CASSPGLRDRAYEQFF. The DNA for the CDR3 is TGCGCCAGCAGCCCAGGTCTACGGGACAGGGCATACGAGCAGTTCTTC.

This clonotype was counted only a few times. The chain joins TRBV19 to TRBJ1-2; TRBD1 is a possible D gene (5 bases). CDR3 length: 14 amino acids. Trimming stripped 7 bases from V and 7 bases from J, with 19 bases between. Germline loops: CDR1 LNHDA, CDR2 SQIVND (reference sequence). The CDR3 DNA is TGTGCCAGTAAGAAGAGGGGCAGGGAGGCTGGCTACACCTTC. Its protein is CASKKRGREAGYTF. The full variable domain, completed using reference TRBV19 and TRBJ1-2, is DGGITQSPKYLFRKEGQNVTLSCEQNLNHDAMYWYRQDPGQGLRLIYYSQIVNDFQKGDIAEGYSVSREKKESFPLTVTSAQKNPTAFYLCASKKRGREAGYTFGSGTRLTVV.

This clonotype has only a few counts. V is TRBV29-1 and J is TRBJ2-3, with D perhaps matching TRBD1 or TRBD2 (5 bases each). This CDR3 contains 13 residues. V shed 2 bases and J shed 5 bases, with 11 bases lying between them. Germline V lookup: CDR1 SQVTM, CDR2 ANQGSEA. CDR3 sequence (DNA): TGCAGCGTTGAAAGGGGAGAAGGAGATACGCAGTATTTT. Encoded protein: CSVERGEGDTQYF.

This clonotype was seen only a few times. This rearrangement joins TRBV9 to TRBJ1-5; D remains unclear. The CDR3 is 14 residues long. The germline V and J ends were trimmed by 0 bases and 8 bases, with 12 bases remaining between them. Germline V CDR1 and CDR2: SGDLS, YYNGEE. The CDR3 is CASSVDSGYEPQHF. Here the CDR3 DNA reads TGTGCCAGCAGCGTAGATTCGGGGTATGAGCCCCAGCATTTT.

Only a few counts were recorded for this clonotype. This sequence joins TRBV10-1 and TRBJ2-3; tentative D call: TRBD1 (6 bases). Trimming shortened V by 8 bases and J by 1 base, and 16 bases separated the two germline ends. The CDR3 runs 15 residues. Germline V gene data show CDR1 as WNHNN and CDR2 as SYGVQD (reference sequence). The CDR3 coding sequence is TGCGCCAGCTCCCCGTGGGCAGGGGGCACAGATACGCAGTATTTT. This sequence encodes CASSPWAGGTDTQYF.

The chain couples TRBV12-3 or TRBV12-4 to TRBJ1-2, with no clear D. Trimming pared 4 bases from V and 6 bases from J, leaving 12 bases between. This CDR3 is built from 13 residues. CDR3 region: CASSYTPGHGYTF. CDR3 DNA: TGTGCCAGCAGTTACACCCCCGGGCATGGCTACACCTTC.

This clonotype showed up many times. V gene TRBV7-2 combines with J gene TRBJ2-7; D ambiguous. Germline V gives CDR1 SGHTA, CDR2 FQGNSA. V was clipped by 6 bases and J by 0 bases, with 9 bases between them. This CDR3 has 13 amino acids. This CDR3 is CASRLPSSYEQYF. CDR3 DNA: TGTGCCAGCAGGTTGCCTAGCTCCTACGAGCAGTACTTC.

This clonotype occurred many times. The V gene is TRBV24-1, the J gene TRBJ2-7; 11 nucleotides match TRBD1. The CDR3 contains 15 residues. V lost 3 bases to trimming and J lost 3 bases; unmatched junction nucleotides: 3. Germline lookup yields CDR1 KGHDR and CDR2 SFDVKD. Here the CDR3 reads CATSDPGTGGYEQYF. In DNA, the CDR3 is TGTGCCACCAGTGATCCCGGGACAGGGGGCTACGAGCAGTACTTC.

This clonotype has a count of ten or more. The rearrangement joins TRBV27 to TRBJ2-2; D perhaps matches TRBD1 (6 bases). V lost 0 bases to trimming and J lost 0 bases, with 23 bases between them. The CDR3 totals 21 residues. Germline CDR1 and CDR2: MNHEY and SMNVEV (reference sequence). CDR3 sequence: CASSLSGLAAGQIANTGELFF. The DNA for the CDR3 is TGTGCCAGCAGTTTATCCGGCCTTGCCGCAGGACAGATCGCGAACACCGGGGAGCTGTTTTTT.

This clonotype came up once. The V and J genes are TRBV5-1 and TRBJ1-5, with a possible D match to TRBD1 (6 bases). V lost 0 bases, J lost 5 bases, and 12 bases lay in between. The germline gives CDR1 SGHRS, CDR2 YFSETQ. The CDR3 is made up of 15 amino acids. This CDR3 reads CASSLAGATHQPQHF. The DNA of the CDR3 is TGCGCCAGCAGCTTGGCAGGGGCCACCCATCAGCCCCAGCATTTT.

CDR3 sequence: CASSPTSAGAAKNIQYF. The CDR3 DNA is TGCGCCAGCAGCCCTACTAGCGCGGGGGCAGCCAAAAACATTCAGTACTTC. V and J are TRBV4-1 and TRBJ2-4, with D perhaps matching TRBD2 (7 bases). CDR1 and CDR2 (germline): MGHRA, YSYEKL. V shed 4 bases and J shed 0 bases, with 16 bases lying between them. This CDR3 region has 17 residues.

This clonotype was counted between two and nine times. The chain has TRBV15 and TRBJ2-5, with 7 bases lining up with TRBD1. There are 15 residues in the CDR3. Per the germline V gene, CDR1 is LNHNV and CDR2 is YYDKDF (reference sequence). V shed 6 bases and J 2 bases; nucleotides not matched to a gene: 9. This CDR3 reads CATSPTPGQQETQYF. In nucleotides, the CDR3 is TGTGCCACCAGTCCCACCCCGGGACAGCAAGAGACCCAGTACTTC.

This clonotype was recorded at least ten times. This rearrangement joins TRBV7-9 to TRBJ2-5; unclear D gene. Deletions cut 2 bases from V and 6 bases from J, with 4 bases between. CDR1 is SEHNR, CDR2 FQNEAQ, per germline (reference sequence). There are 11 residues in the CDR3. CDR3 DNA sequence: TGTGCCAGCAGCTTATTACAGACCCAGTACTTC. It yields the protein CASSLLQTQYF. Full variable domain (remainder filled in from reference TRBV7-9 and TRBJ2-5): DTGVSQNPRHKITKRGQNVTFRCDPISEHNRLYWYRQTLGQGPEFLTYFQNEAQLEKSRLLSDRFSAERPKGSFSTLEIQRTEQGDSAMYLCASSLLQTQYFGPGTRLLVL.

This clonotype was detected once. The chain employs TRBV19 and TRBJ1-2, with TRBD1 matching 7 bases. This CDR3 is built from 12 residues. The ends lost 10 bases at V and 8 bases at J; junction bases unmatched: 10. Germline CDR1 is LNHDA and CDR2 is SQIVND (reference sequence). CDR3 in amino acids: CATEGARGGYTF. For the CDR3, the DNA is TGTGCCACCGAGGGGGCGCGAGGCGGCTACACCTTC.